This T cell receptor beta chain was obtained from a study of OX40 agonist ivuxolimab in advanced cancers. Whole-study context: The study enrolled dose-escalation patients with hepatocellular carcinoma, melanoma, renal cell or head and neck cancer.

V lost 5 bases and J lost 4, with 9 bases in between. Looked up from germline, CDR1 is SEHNR and CDR2 is FQNEAQ (reference sequence). The CDR3 spans 12 residues. Method: immunoSEQ multiplex PCR; TCRdb's copy keeps in-frame clones and lacks some. The sample lists 60,000 to 90,000 clones; 65% to 90% were seen once. The TCR sequence derives from an adult with an advanced solid tumor such as melanoma, head and neck, liver or kidney cancer. This material consisted of CD4+ or CD8+ T cells sorted from blood, taken in a trial of the OX40 agonist ivuxolimab. The chain uses TRBV7-9 and TRBJ2-7; possible D gene TRBD2, 6 bases. CDR3 nucleotides: TGTGCCAGCAGCCAGACTAGATACGAGCAGTACTTC. This gives the protein CASSQTRYEQYF.